Listed below are T cell receptor beta chains from one sample, sequenced in a study of blood T cells in healthy people across ages. TCRdb reprocessed the 5' RACE reads with MiXCR, giving one entry per CDR3 protein. The table includes 700,000 to 900,000 distinct CDR3 sequences, approximately 55% detected once. Sequenced sample: blood. The receptors derive from a man of 80 years or more in good health. The CDR3 runs from the conserved cysteine through the conserved F or W. Each record gives: J gene, clone size, V gene, D gene, CDR3 protein, CDR3 DNA. D genes are given only for firm matches. Some rows have no size entry. The others give once, few or many, or a class for an expanded clone.

>TRBJ2-3|NA|TRBV5-1|TRBD2
CASSPMTSGQHRYAYF
TGCGCCAGCAGCCCAATGACTAGCGGGCAGCACAGATACGCGTATTTT
>TRBJ2-7|NA|TRBV6-1|TRBD1
CASAQGYSYEQYF
TGTGCCAGTGCACAGGGGTATTCCTACGAGCAGTACTTC
>TRBJ2-1|few|TRBV5-1|TRBD2
CASSLATTSGVYNEQFF
TGCGCCAGCAGCTTGGCCACGACTAGCGGAGTTTACAATGAGCAGTTCTTC
>TRBJ1-4|few|TRBV27|NA
CASSYVSGGEKLFF
TGTGCCAGCAGTTATGTGTCAGGCGGTGAAAAACTGTTTTTT
>TRBJ1-2|NA|TRBV3-1|TRBD1
CASSQSRTGRHYGYTF
TGTGCCAGCAGCCAATCCCGGACAGGGAGGCACTATGGCTACACCTTC
>TRBJ2-4|NA|TRBV4-1|NA
CASRDGGTYEQYF
TGCGCCAGCCGGGATGGGGGGACCTACGAACAGTACTTC
>TRBJ2-1|NA|TRBV11-2|NA
CASNRRRSDYNEQFF
TGTGCCAGCAACCGCCGCAGGTCGGACTACAATGAGCAGTTCTTC
>TRBJ2-1|NA|TRBV2|TRBD2
CASSGIAGGPDEQFF
TGTGCCAGCAGCGGCATAGCGGGAGGGCCCGATGAGCAGTTCTTC
>TRBJ2-7|NA|TRBV18|NA
CASAPDGTLEQYF
TGTGCCAGCGCACCGGACGGGACTCTAGAGCAGTACTTC
>TRBJ2-5|many|TRBV29-1|NA
CSDNTGTETQYF
TGCAGCGACAATACAGGGACAGAGACCCAGTACTTC
>TRBJ1-1|once|TRBV12-3/TRBV12-4|TRBD1
CAGRGPNTEAFF
TGTGCCGGAAGGGGGCCGAACACTGAAGCTTTCTTT
>TRBJ2-7|NA|TRBV7-9|TRBD2
CASSLGASGSGNGYEQYF
TGTGCCAGCAGCTTAGGGGCTAGCGGGAGCGGGAACGGCTACGAGCAGTACTTC
>TRBJ2-3|NA|TRBV20-1|NA
CSGGTLWVTRTDTQYF
TGCAGTGGGGGGACTCTGTGGGTAACCCGCACAGATACGCAGTATTTT
>TRBJ2-3|NA|TRBV12-3/TRBV12-4|NA
CASRSELSAYF
TGTGCCAGCAGGTCGGAGTTGAGCGCGTATTTT
>TRBJ1-2|few|TRBV24-1|TRBD1
CATSDQHGQGSSGYTF
TGTGCCACCAGTGATCAACACGGACAGGGTTCCTCTGGCTACACCTTC
>TRBJ2-5|NA|TRBV27|NA
CASKGDRETQYF
TGTGCCAGCAAAGGGGACCGAGAGACCCAGTACTTC
>TRBJ2-7|few|TRBV2|TRBD2
CASSVLTSGRGEQYF
TGTGCCAGCAGTGTCCTGACTAGCGGGAGAGGCGAGCAGTACTTC
>TRBJ2-3|few|TRBV6-1|TRBD1
CASSRNLLGTGDNRYAYF
TGTGCCAGCAGTCGGAATCTACTAGGGACAGGGGATAACAGATACGCGTATTTT
>TRBJ2-3|once|TRBV7-9|TRBD2
CASGEAGLADRTDTQYF
TGTGCCAGCGGAGAAGCCGGACTAGCAGATCGCACAGATACGCAGTATTTT
>TRBJ2-1|many|TRBV7-2|NA
CASSARLYNEQFF
TGTGCCAGCAGCGCGCGACTCTACAATGAGCAGTTCTTC
>TRBJ1-2|once|TRBV6-1|NA
CASREPGDPVGYTF
TGTGCCAGCAGGGAGCCAGGGGACCCGGTTGGCTACACCTTC
>TRBJ1-2|NA|TRBV25-1|TRBD1
CASSRTGMGQGYTF
TGTGCCAGCAGCCGGACAGGGATGGGTCAGGGCTACACCTTC
>TRBJ2-1|NA|TRBV6-5|NA
CASRNGRYISYNEQFF
TGTGCCAGCAGAAACGGACGGTACATCTCCTACAATGAGCAGTTCTTC
>TRBJ2-7|few|TRBV12-3/TRBV12-4|TRBD2
CASSLGLAGGSYEQYF
TGTGCCAGCAGTTTGGGACTAGCGGGAGGGTCCTACGAGCAGTACTTC
>TRBJ2-7|NA|TRBV20-1|TRBD1
CSARSGPGGRNEQYF
TGCAGTGCTAGATCCGGGCCAGGGGGCAGGAACGAGCAGTACTTC
>TRBJ2-2|NA|TRBV6-5|NA
CASSYKDPFTGELFF
TGTGCCAGCAGTTACAAGGACCCTTTTACCGGGGAGCTGTTTTTT
>TRBJ2-3|few|TRBV12-5|TRBD2
CASGLVLASGTHRYAYF
TGTGCTAGTGGTTTGGTATTGGCTAGCGGAACCCACAGATACGCGTATTTT
>TRBJ2-2|NA|TRBV3-1|NA
CASSQVSSTGELFF
TGTGCCAGCAGCCAAGTAAGCAGCACCGGGGAGCTGTTTTTT
>TRBJ1-1|few|TRBV25-1|NA
CASSAPPPGGLRTFF
TGTGCCAGCAGTGCTCCCCCTCCGGGGGGCCTGAGAACTTTCTTT
>TRBJ2-7|few|TRBV6-5|NA
CASSSLPGGTYEQYF
TGTGCCAGCAGCTCCCTTCCCGGGGGCACCTACGAGCAGTACTTC
>TRBJ2-2|NA|TRBV10-3|NA
CAISGVLTVGGTANTGELFF
TGTGCCATCAGTGGGGTCCTTACCGTCGGGGGAACCGCGAACACCGGGGAGCTGTTTTTT
>TRBJ2-1|NA|TRBV6-6|TRBD2
CASSPTSGRGEQFF
TGTGCCAGCAGTCCCACTAGCGGGAGAGGGGAGCAGTTCTTC
>TRBJ1-2|few|TRBV27|NA
CASSPDRGAGYTF
TGTGCCAGCAGTCCCGACAGAGGGGCCGGCTACACCTTC
>TRBJ1-2|few|TRBV20-1|NA
CSATPRGSNYGYTF
TGCAGTGCTACCCCAAGGGGTTCTAACTATGGCTACACCTTC
>TRBJ2-5|NA|TRBV5-1|NA
CASSLVVRDGETQYF
TGCGCCAGCAGCTTGGTGGTGCGGGATGGGGAGACCCAGTACTTC
>TRBJ2-3|few|TRBV15|NA
CATSIRTATHRYAYF
TGTGCCACCAGCATCAGGACAGCAACCCACAGATACGCGTATTTT
>TRBJ2-3|NA|TRBV2|TRBD1
CASRQTGTRYAYF
TGTGCCAGCAGGCAGACAGGGACCAGATACGCGTATTTT
>TRBJ2-1|NA|TRBV20-1|TRBD1
CSAGRQGARYNEQFF
TGCAGTGCGGGGAGACAGGGGGCTCGGTACAATGAGCAGTTCTTC
>TRBJ2-4|NA|TRBV6-5|NA
CASSKQEYGEQYF
TGTGCCAGCAGTAAACAGGAGTACGGGGAGCAGTACTTC
>TRBJ2-5|few|TRBV5-1|TRBD1
CASSLAGTEQETQYF
TGCGCCAGCAGCTTGGCCGGGACAGAACAAGAGACCCAGTACTTC